This T cell receptor (beta chain) was obtained from a study of Graves' ophthalmopathy and Graves' hyperthyroidism. About the research overall: At initial diagnosis, peripheral blood was obtained, and this preceded any treatment.

In germline, CDR1 is SQVTM, CDR2 ANQGSEA. The CDR3 runs to 14 residues. Investigators amplified TCR beta CDR3 regions from RNA transcripts. RT-PCR with HTBI primers came first, then second-round multiplex PCR. MiXCR, applied by TCRdb to the multiplex PCR reads, yields one record per CDR3 protein. Among about 16,000 distinct CDR3 sequences listed, roughly 50% were seen once. Remarks on this clonotype: A read error may account for a junction end that differs from germline.

Stable hyperthyroidism denotes an absence of ophthalmopathy throughout 18 months of follow-up. The V gene is TRBV29-1, the J gene TRBJ1-3; D not resolved. The specimen sequenced was peripheral blood. This TCR derives from a woman aged 40-49 years with stable Graves' hyperthyroidism. CDR3 residues: CSVLCPQTGTTIYF. The DNA of the CDR3 is TGCAGCGTTTTGTGCCCTCAGACTGGAACCACCATATATTTT.